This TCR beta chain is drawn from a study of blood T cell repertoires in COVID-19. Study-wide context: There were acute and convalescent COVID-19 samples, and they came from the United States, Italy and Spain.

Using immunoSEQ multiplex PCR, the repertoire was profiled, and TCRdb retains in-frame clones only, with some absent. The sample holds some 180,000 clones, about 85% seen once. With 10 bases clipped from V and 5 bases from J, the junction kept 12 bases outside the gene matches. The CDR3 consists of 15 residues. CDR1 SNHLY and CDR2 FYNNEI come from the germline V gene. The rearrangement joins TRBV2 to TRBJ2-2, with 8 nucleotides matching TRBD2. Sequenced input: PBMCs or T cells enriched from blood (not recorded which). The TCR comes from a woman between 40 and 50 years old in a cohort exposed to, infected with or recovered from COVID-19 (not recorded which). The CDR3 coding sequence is TGTGCCATCGAACTAGCGGCCGGATGGACCGGGGAGCTGTTTTTT. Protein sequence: CAIELAAGWTGELFF.